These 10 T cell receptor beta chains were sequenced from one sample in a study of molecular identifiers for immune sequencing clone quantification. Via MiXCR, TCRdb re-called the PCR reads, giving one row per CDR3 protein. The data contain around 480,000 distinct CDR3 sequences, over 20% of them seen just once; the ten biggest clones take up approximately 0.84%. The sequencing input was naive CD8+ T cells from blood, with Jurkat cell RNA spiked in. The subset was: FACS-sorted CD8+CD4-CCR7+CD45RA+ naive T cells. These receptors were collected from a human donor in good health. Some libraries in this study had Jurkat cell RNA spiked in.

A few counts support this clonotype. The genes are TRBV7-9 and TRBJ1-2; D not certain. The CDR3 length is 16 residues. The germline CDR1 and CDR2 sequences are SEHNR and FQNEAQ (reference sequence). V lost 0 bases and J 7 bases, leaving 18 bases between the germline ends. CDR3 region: CASSLATAQSPSGYTF. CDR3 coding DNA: TGTGCCAGCAGCTTAGCGACGGCTCAGTCACCTTCTGGCTACACCTTC.

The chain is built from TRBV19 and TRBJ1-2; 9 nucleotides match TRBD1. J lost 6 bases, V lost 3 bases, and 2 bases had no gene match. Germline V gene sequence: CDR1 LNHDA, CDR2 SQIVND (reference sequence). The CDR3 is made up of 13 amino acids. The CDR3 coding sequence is TGTGCCAGTAGTATGAGGACAGGGGATGGCTACACCTTC. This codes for CASSMRTGDGYTF. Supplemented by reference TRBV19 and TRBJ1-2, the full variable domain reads DGGITQSPKYLFRKEGQNVTLSCEQNLNHDAMYWYRQDPGQGLRLIYYSQIVNDFQKGDIAEGYSVSREKKESFPLTVTSAQKNPTAFYLCASSMRTGDGYTFGSGTRLTVV.

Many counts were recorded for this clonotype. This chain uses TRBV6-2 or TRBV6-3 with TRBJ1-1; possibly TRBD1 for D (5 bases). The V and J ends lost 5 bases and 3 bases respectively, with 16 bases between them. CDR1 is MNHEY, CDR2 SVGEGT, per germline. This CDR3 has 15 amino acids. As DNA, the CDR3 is TGTGCCAGCAGTCAACTTTGGCAGGGATACACTGAAGCTTTCTTT. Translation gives CASSQLWQGYTEAFF.

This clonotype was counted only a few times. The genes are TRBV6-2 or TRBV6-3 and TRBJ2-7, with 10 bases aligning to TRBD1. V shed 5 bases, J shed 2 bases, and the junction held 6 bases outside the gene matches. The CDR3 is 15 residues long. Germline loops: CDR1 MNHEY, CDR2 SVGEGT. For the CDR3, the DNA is TGTGCCAGCAGTCCCTGGACAGGGGGGGCCTACGAGCAGTACTTC. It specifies CASSPWTGGAYEQYF.

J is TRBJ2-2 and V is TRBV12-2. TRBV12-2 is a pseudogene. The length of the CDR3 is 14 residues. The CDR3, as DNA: TGTGCAAGTCGCTTACTAGGAGTTACCGGGGAGCTGTTTTTT. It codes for CASRLLGVTGELFF.

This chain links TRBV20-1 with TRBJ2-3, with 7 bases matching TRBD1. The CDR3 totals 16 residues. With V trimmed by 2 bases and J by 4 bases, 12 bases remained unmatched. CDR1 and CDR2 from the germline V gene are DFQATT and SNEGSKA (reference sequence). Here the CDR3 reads CSARPTPGQEPDTQYF. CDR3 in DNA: TGCAGTGCTAGACCCACTCCAGGACAGGAACCAGATACGCAGTATTTT.

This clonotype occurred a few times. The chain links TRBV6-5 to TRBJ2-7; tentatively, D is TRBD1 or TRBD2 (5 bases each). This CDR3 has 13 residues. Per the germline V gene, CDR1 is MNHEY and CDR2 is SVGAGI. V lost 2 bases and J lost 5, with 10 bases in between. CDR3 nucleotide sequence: TGTGCCAGCAGTTACGGGGGAGTCGACGAGCAGTACTTC. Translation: CASSYGGVDEQYF.

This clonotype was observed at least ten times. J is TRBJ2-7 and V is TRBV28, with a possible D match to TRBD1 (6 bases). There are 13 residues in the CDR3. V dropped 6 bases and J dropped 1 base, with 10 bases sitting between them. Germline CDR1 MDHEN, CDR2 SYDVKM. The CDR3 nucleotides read TGTGCCAGCAGCGCCACAGGGTCCTACGAGCAGTACTTC. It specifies CASSATGSYEQYF.

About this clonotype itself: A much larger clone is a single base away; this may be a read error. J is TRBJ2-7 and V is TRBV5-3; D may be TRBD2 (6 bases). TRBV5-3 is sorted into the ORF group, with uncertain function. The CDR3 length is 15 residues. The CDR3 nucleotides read TGTGCCAGCAGCTTTGGGACTGGAGCGCCCTACGAGCAGTACTTC. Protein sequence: CASSFGTGAPYEQYF.

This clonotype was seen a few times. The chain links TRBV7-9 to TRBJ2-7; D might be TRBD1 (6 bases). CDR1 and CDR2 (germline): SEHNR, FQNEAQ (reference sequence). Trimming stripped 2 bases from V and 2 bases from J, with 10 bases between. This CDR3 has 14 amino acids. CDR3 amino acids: CASSLNEGAYEQYF. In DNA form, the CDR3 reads TGTGCCAGCAGCTTAAACGAGGGGGCCTACGAGCAGTACTTC.